This TCR beta chain was captured in a study of T cells in Graves' hyperthyroidism and ophthalmopathy. Points from the study as a whole: Ophthalmopathy was distinguished from stable hyperthyroidism by 13 V-J signatures. Most clonotypes that expanded in the thyroid above 0.001 also showed up in blood.

V lost 7 bases and J lost 1, with 10 bases in between. In germline, CDR1 is MNHNS, CDR2 SASEGT. The CDR3 totals 14 residues. Graves' hyperthyroidism was deemed stable given no ophthalmopathy progression within 18 months. Diagnoses were established using clinical symptoms, serum thyroxine and TRAb, thyroid ultrasound and orbital computed tomography. The CDR3 regions of TCR beta were amplified from RNA transcripts. Primed by the HTBI set, a first-round RT-PCR was run on the TCR CDR3. From the multiplex PCR reads, TCRdb called clonotypes with MiXCR, one entry per CDR3 protein. The table shows some 270,000 distinct CDR3 sequences, with around 15% occurring only once. This clonotype was recorded at least ten times. The antigen is not known.

This receptor was obtained from a woman aged 35 to 49 with Graves' hyperthyroidism. Sequenced sample: blood. This sequence joins TRBV6-1 and TRBJ2-2; D not resolved. As DNA, the CDR3 is TGTGCCAGCAACGAGGCTCTGAACACCGGGGAGCTGTTTTTT. Translating gives CASNEALNTGELFF.